The next 18 T cell receptor beta chains were all read from a single sample in a study of T-cell memory formation after mild COVID-19. MiXCR was run by TCRdb on the 5' RACE reads, yielding one entry per CDR3 protein. In the table there are over 500,000 distinct CDR3 sequences, roughly 17% of which are singletons. Sequenced sample: PBMCs or a T cell subset sorted from them (not recorded which). These receptor sequences come from an adult woman who had mild COVID-19 (a few samples of this study predate the infection). Cell type and time point are not known.

In this sample, this clonotype turned up many times. The chain recombines TRBV20-1 with TRBJ2-7; 10 nucleotides match TRBD1. V lost 0 bases, J lost 4 bases, and 6 bases stayed unmatched. CDR3 length equals 15 residues. Germline V gives CDR1 DFQATT, CDR2 SNEGSKA (reference sequence). CDR3 protein: CSARDLGQGGYEQYF. Written as DNA, the CDR3 is TGCAGTGCTAGAGACCTAGGACAGGGGGGATACGAGCAGTACTTC.

This clonotype was seen only a few times. The J gene is TRBJ2-3, the V gene TRBV12-3 or TRBV12-4, with a weak D call TRBD1 (5 bases). Trimming stripped 6 bases from V and 0 bases from J, with 10 bases between. The CDR3 runs to 14 residues. This CDR3 reads CASSQTDSTDTQYF. The CDR3 DNA follows: TGTGCCAGCAGCCAGACAGATAGCACAGATACGCAGTATTTT.

The chain employs TRBV6-2 or TRBV6-3 and TRBJ2-7, with 8 bases matching TRBD2. The CDR3 spans 15 residues. Germline values: CDR1 MNHEY, CDR2 SVGEGT. V shed 2 bases and J 5 bases; nucleotides not matched to a gene: 8. The CDR3 region has the DNA TGTGCCAGCAGTTACGGGGGACTAGTAGCTGACGAGCAGTACTTC. This gives the protein CASSYGGLVADEQYF.

The V gene is TRBV25-1, the J gene TRBJ2-5; 7 positions agree with TRBD1. Germline assignment: CDR1 MGHDK and CDR2 SYGVNS. CDR3 size: 15 residues. After removal of 5 bases from V and 1 base from J, the junction contained 7 bases not matched to a gene. Here the CDR3 DNA reads TGTGCCAGCAGTTATACCGGGACAGCCCAAGAGACCCAGTACTTC. Translation: CASSYTGTAQETQYF.

This rearrangement joins TRBV2 to TRBJ1-1, with TRBD1 identical over 10 bases. The CDR3 runs 14 residues. CDR1 and CDR2 (germline): SNHLY, FYNNEI. V shed 6 bases and J 5 bases; nucleotides not matched to a gene: 6. CDR3 in DNA: TGTGCCAGCAGCGGGGACAGGGGCGGAACTGAAGCTTTCTTT. Translation: CASSGDRGGTEAFF. The full variable domain, with the rest looked up from reference TRBV2 and TRBJ1-1, is EPEVTQTPSHQVTQMGQEVILRCVPISNHLYFYWYRQILGQKVEFLVSFYNNEISEKSEIFDDQFSVERPDGSNFTLKIRSTKLEDSAMYFCASSGDRGGTEAFFGQGTRLTVV.

The rearrangement links TRBV7-2 to TRBJ1-4; possible D gene TRBD1, 6 bases. V lost 5 bases and J lost 5, with 12 bases in between. CDR1 is SGHTA, CDR2 FQGNSA, per germline. The CDR3 is 14 amino acids. CDR3 sequence reads: CASSPDRRNEKLFF. In DNA, the CDR3 is TGTGCCAGCAGCCCCGACAGGAGGAATGAAAAACTGTTTTTT.

The chain recombines TRBV5-1 with TRBJ2-1; 8 bases agree with TRBD2. CDR3 length equals 16 residues. V shed 0 bases, J shed 8 bases, and the junction held 10 bases outside the gene matches. Germline CDR1 SGHRS, CDR2 YFSETQ. The DNA of the CDR3 is TGCGCCAGCAGCTTGGATCCCCAAGCGGGAGCGGATGAGCAGTTCTTC. Amino acid sequence: CASSLDPQAGADEQFF.

This clonotype occurred a few times. The chain has TRBV19 and TRBJ2-2; 9 nucleotides agree with TRBD1. V shed 3 bases and J 3 bases; nucleotides not matched to a gene: 2. The CDR3 runs 15 residues. Germline V gives CDR1 LNHDA, CDR2 SQIVND (reference sequence). The CDR3: CASSIRDRDTGELFF. The DNA for the CDR3 is TGTGCCAGTAGTATTCGGGACAGGGACACCGGGGAGCTGTTTTTT.

This clonotype was found many times. The rearrangement joins TRBV4-3 to TRBJ2-7; 8 positions agree with TRBD1. With V trimmed by 1 base and J by 2 bases, 4 bases remained unmatched. The CDR3 has 15 residues. Germline V gene data show CDR1 as LGHNA and CDR2 as YSLEER. The DNA of the CDR3 is TGCGCCAGCAGCCAAGGGACAGGGAACCCCTACGAGCAGTACTTC. It translates to CASSQGTGNPYEQYF.

The genes are TRBV18 and TRBJ1-1, with D unresolved. The V and J ends lost 1 base and 0 bases respectively, with 18 bases between them. The CDR3 is 18 amino acids. Germline CDR1 is KGHSH and CDR2 is LQKENI. This CDR3 reads CASSPRQSGFDMNTEAFF. DNA for the CDR3: TGTGCCAGCTCACCACGTCAATCGGGGTTTGACATGAACACTGAAGCTTTCTTT.

J is TRBJ2-1 and V is TRBV12-3 or TRBV12-4, with a possible D match to TRBD2 (5 bases). This CDR3 comprises 13 residues. Trimming stripped 10 bases from V and 6 bases from J, with 16 bases between. The CDR3 spells CATELEVINEQFF. CDR3 nucleotides: TGTGCCACCGAACTAGAAGTGATCAATGAGCAGTTCTTC.

The CDR3 nucleotides read TGTGCCACCAGTGATGGACTAGCGGGAGACAATGAGCAGTTCTTC. Translation gives CATSDGLAGDNEQFF. The rearrangement uses TRBV24-1 and TRBJ2-1, with 13 positions matching TRBD2. The germline CDR1 and CDR2 sequences are KGHDR and SFDVKD. This CDR3 contains 15 residues. V shed 3 bases, J shed 5 bases, and the junction held 0 bases outside the gene matches.

A few counts support this clonotype. The rearrangement links TRBV29-1 to TRBJ1-1; D call uncertain. The ends were cut back, 3 bases at V and 6 bases at J, with 11 bases in the middle. The CDR3 is 12 amino acids. Per the germline V gene, CDR1 is SQVTM and CDR2 is ANQGSEA. The CDR3 here is CSVDQKTAEAFF. The CDR3 DNA follows: TGCAGCGTTGACCAAAAGACGGCTGAAGCTTTCTTT.

This clonotype was recorded many times. The chain has TRBV12-3 or TRBV12-4 and TRBJ1-6; TRBD1 agrees at 8 bases. This CDR3 region has 17 residues. The J segment lost 12 bases and the V segment lost 5 bases, leaving 18 bases of the junction unmatched. For the CDR3, the DNA is TGTGCCAGCAGTCTGCGGGCTTCGGACAGGGAACCCCTACCCCTCCACTTT. This gives the protein CASSLRASDREPLPLHF.

This clonotype was seen repeatedly, ten times or more. J is TRBJ2-3 and V is TRBV12-3 or TRBV12-4, with 7 bases lining up with TRBD1. CDR3 length: 14 amino acids. After removal of 5 bases from V and 2 bases from J, the junction contained 4 bases not matched to a gene. DNA of the CDR3: TGTGCCAGCAGTCGGGACAGACTCACAGATACGCAGTATTTT. It codes for CASSRDRLTDTQYF.

This clonotype has more than one count but fewer than ten. The chain joins TRBV7-3 to TRBJ2-1; a possible D gene is TRBD2 (6 bases). CDR1 SGHTA and CDR2 FQGTGA come from the germline V gene. The ends were cut back, 4 bases at V and 13 bases at J, with 23 bases in the middle. The CDR3 spans 15 residues. In DNA form, the CDR3 reads TGTGCCAGCAGCTCAACCCCCGCCCCGACGGGAGTTCAGTTCTTC. Amino acids: CASSSTPAPTGVQFF.

This clonotype came up a few times. The chain couples TRBV7-9 to TRBJ1-1, with 8 bases matching TRBD1. Germline V gene lookup returns CDR1 SEHNR and CDR2 FQNEAQ (reference sequence). Losses at the gene ends were 9 bases for V and 4 bases for J; bases not matched to a gene: 7. CDR3 size: 13 residues. CDR3 region: CASGQGSSTEAFF. The DNA for the CDR3 is TGTGCCAGTGGACAGGGCTCGAGCACTGAAGCTTTCTTT.

V usage is TRBV24-1 and J usage is TRBJ1-2; tentatively, D is TRBD1 (5 bases). The V end lost 5 bases, the J end lost 8 bases, and 14 bases lay between the germline ends. CDR3 size: 13 residues. CDR1 KGHDR and CDR2 SFDVKD come from the germline V gene. CDR3 sequence: CATSAGGGDGYTF. DNA of the CDR3: TGTGCCACCAGTGCCGGAGGAGGGGACGGCTACACCTTC.